This entry lists 14 T cell receptor beta chains sequenced from one sample in a study of cytotoxic CD8 clonotypes in ibrutinib-treated CLL. Only in-frame clones appear in the TCRdb table, and some are missing; sequencing was by immunoSEQ multiplex PCR. The repertoire holds roughly 160,000 clones, with less than 85% as singletons. The sample in question was PBMCs, obtained after 24 months of ibrutinib treatment. Every receptor here comes from a human donor with chronic lymphocytic leukemia.

This clone was picked up one time. The chain joins TRBV5-1 to TRBJ1-1, with TRBD1 as a possible D gene (5 bases). V lost 4 bases to trimming and J lost 10 bases, with 20 bases between them. Germline V gene sequence: CDR1 SGHRS, CDR2 YFSETQ. CDR3 length: 14 residues. This CDR3 is CASSPGGPASRAFF. The CDR3 DNA is TGCGCCAGCAGCCCCGGGGGACCCGCGAGTAGAGCTTTCTTT.

V gene TRBV4-1 combines with J gene TRBJ2-7; D is possibly TRBD1 or TRBD2 (5 bases each). V gave up 4 bases and J gave up 2 bases, with 12 bases separating them. CDR1 MGHRA and CDR2 YSYEKL come from the germline V gene. The CDR3 length is 14 residues. In DNA, the CDR3 is TGCGCCAGCAGCCGGGGCTCGGGGACCTACGAGCAGTACTTC. It encodes CASSRGSGTYEQYF.

The CDR3 reads CASRGANTGELFF. For the CDR3, the DNA is TGTGCCAGCAGGGGGGCAAACACCGGGGAGCTGTTTTTT. The genes are TRBV2 and TRBJ2-2, with a possible D match to TRBD1 (6 bases). Trimming stripped 6 bases from V and 2 bases from J, with 7 bases between. The CDR3 totals 13 residues. Germline V gene lookup returns CDR1 SNHLY and CDR2 FYNNEI. Looking up the rest from reference TRBV2 and TRBJ2-2 gives the full variable domain: EPEVTQTPSHQVTQMGQEVILRCVPISNHLYFYWYRQILGQKVEFLVSFYNNEISEKSEIFDDQFSVERPDGSNFTLKIRSTKLEDSAMYFCASRGANTGELFFGEGSRLTVL.

The sample holds one count of this clone. This sequence joins TRBV6-5 and TRBJ2-5; D remains unclear. CDR3 length: 14 residues. CDR1 and CDR2 from the germline V gene are MNHEY and SVGAGI. Trimming cost V 0 bases and J 1 base, with 6 bases left between them. CDR3 coding DNA: TGTGCCAGCAGTTACTCCGAGAGCCAAGAGACCCAGTACTTC. This translates into CASSYSESQETQYF.

The rearrangement links TRBV19 to TRBJ2-5; 7 nucleotides line up with TRBD1. Germline V CDR1 and CDR2: LNHDA, SQIVND (reference sequence). The junction had 15 bases not matched to a gene; V was cut back by 3 bases and J by 5 bases. CDR3 length: 17 amino acids. This CDR3 reads CASSIASPTGQRETQYF. The CDR3 nucleotides are TGTGCCAGTAGTATTGCCAGCCCGACAGGGCAAAGGGAGACCCAGTACTTC.

The chain joins TRBV30 to TRBJ2-1; 7 nucleotides match TRBD2. CDR1 and CDR2 from the germline V gene are GTSNPN and SVGIG (reference sequence). V shed 1 base and J 0 bases; nucleotides not matched to a gene: 3. The CDR3 has 15 residues. CDR3 residues: CAWSEAGVSYNEQFF. CDR3 sequence (DNA): TGTGCCTGGAGTGAGGCGGGAGTCTCCTACAATGAGCAGTTCTTC. The whole variable domain, remainder taken from reference TRBV30 and TRBJ2-1, is SQTIHQWPATLVQPVGSPLSLECTVEGTSNPNLYWYRQAAGRGLQLLFYSVGIGQISSEVPQNLSASRPQDRQFILSSKKLLLSDSGFYLCAWSEAGVSYNEQFFGPGTRLTVL.

The J gene is TRBJ1-3, the V gene TRBV11-1; D call uncertain. Trimming shortened V by 5 bases and J by 0 bases, and 14 bases separated the two germline ends. Germline V gene lookup returns CDR1 SGHAT and CDR2 FQDESV (reference sequence). The CDR3 runs to 16 residues. The CDR3 loop reads CASSRLGTPSGNTIYF. The DNA for the CDR3 is TGTGCCAGCAGCCGTCTTGGAACCCCCTCTGGAAACACCATATATTTT.

This chain connects TRBV9 to TRBJ2-4; 9 positions match TRBD1. Germline loops: CDR1 SGDLS, CDR2 YYNGEE. V gave up 0 bases and J gave up 7 bases; unmatched junction bases: 2. The CDR3 totals 14 residues. The CDR3 region has the DNA TGTGCCAGCAGCGTAGCCGGGACAGGGAACATTCAGTACTTC. Translation: CASSVAGTGNIQYF.

The genes are TRBV29-1 and TRBJ1-1; D is unresolved. Germline-derived CDR1 and CDR2 are SQVTM and ANQGSEA. Trimming shortened V by 5 bases and J by 1 base, and 8 bases separated the two germline ends. CDR3 length equals 12 residues. In nucleotides, the CDR3 is TGCAGCGTTTCGGAAGGGAACACTGAAGCTTTCTTT. Residues: CSVSEGNTEAFF.

This chain connects TRBV4-2 to TRBJ1-5; D may be TRBD1 (6 bases). This CDR3 is built from 18 residues. The germline gives CDR1 LGHNA, CDR2 YNFKEQ. Trimming shortened V by 1 base and J by 3 bases, and 19 bases separated the two germline ends. The CDR3 nucleotides read TGTGCCAGCAGCCAAGTGGGGTGGGGGGCGTTCAACAATCAGCCCCAGCATTTT. It codes for CASSQVGWGAFNNQPQHF.

This chain joins TRBV7-2 and TRBJ2-5; 11 bases are a match to TRBD1. The V gene's germline CDR1 is SGHTA and CDR2 FQGNSA. V shed 1 base, J shed 5 bases, and the junction held 12 bases outside the gene matches. The CDR3 contains 18 residues. DNA for the CDR3: TGTGCCAGCAGCTTAGGATTTATGGGACAGGGGGTTTTGGAGACCCAGTACTTC. Translating gives CASSLGFMGQGVLETQYF.

This clone occurred a few times. This chain connects TRBV7-8 to TRBJ2-3; D gene uncertain. This CDR3 comprises 13 residues. V lost 3 bases, J lost 4 bases, and 8 bases lay in between. Germline lookup yields CDR1 SGHVS and CDR2 FQNEAQ. This CDR3 reads CASSLDVADTQYF. The CDR3 DNA is TGTGCCAGCAGCTTGGACGTCGCAGATACGCAGTATTTT.

This chain links TRBV19 with TRBJ2-5; 8 nucleotides agree with TRBD2. V lost 4 bases, J lost 3 bases, and 7 bases stayed unmatched. CDR1 and CDR2 (germline): LNHDA, SQIVND (reference sequence). This CDR3 spans 15 amino acids. CDR3 bases: TGTGCCAGTAGTAGTAGCGGGGCCCTCGAAGAGACCCAGTACTTC. Encoded protein: CASSSSGALEETQYF.

This rearrangement joins TRBV5-6 to TRBJ2-7; D is undetermined. Trimming removed 10 bases from V and 2 bases from J, with 13 bases in between. CDR3 length: 12 residues. Germline CDR1 SGHDT, CDR2 YYEEEE. The CDR3 DNA is TGTGCCCTAGTCTCCATTACCTACGAGCAGTACTTC. It translates to CALVSITYEQYF.